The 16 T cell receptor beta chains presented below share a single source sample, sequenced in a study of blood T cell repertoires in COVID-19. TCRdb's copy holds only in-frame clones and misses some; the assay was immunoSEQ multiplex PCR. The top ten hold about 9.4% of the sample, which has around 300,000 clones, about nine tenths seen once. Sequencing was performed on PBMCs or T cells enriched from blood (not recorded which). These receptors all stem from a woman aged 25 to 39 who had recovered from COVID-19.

This CDR3 reads CASSEASGRSEQYF. In DNA form, the CDR3 reads TGCGCCAGCAGTGAAGCTAGCGGGAGATCCGAGCAGTACTTC. The rearrangement joins TRBV10-2 to TRBJ2-7, with 10 bases lining up with TRBD2. The germline gives CDR1 WSHSY, CDR2 SAAADI. The CDR3 contains 14 residues. The V gene end was trimmed by 3 bases and the J gene end by 6 bases; junction bases not matched to a gene: 5.

DNA of the CDR3: TGTGCCAGCAGTGTGGCCCGAGTTACAGCTTCTGGAAACACCATATATTTT. As protein: CASSVARVTASGNTIYF. The V gene is TRBV2, the J gene TRBJ1-3; D is unclear. Germline V CDR1 and CDR2: SNHLY, FYNNEI. Trimming pared 4 bases from V and 1 base from J, leaving 17 bases between. The CDR3 totals 17 residues.

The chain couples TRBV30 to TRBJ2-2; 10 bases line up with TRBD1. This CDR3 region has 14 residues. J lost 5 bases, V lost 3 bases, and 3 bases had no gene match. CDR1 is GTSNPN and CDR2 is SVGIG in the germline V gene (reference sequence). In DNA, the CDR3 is TGTGCCTGGAGAGGGACAGGGGAAACCGGGGAGCTGTTTTTT. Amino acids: CAWRGTGETGELFF.

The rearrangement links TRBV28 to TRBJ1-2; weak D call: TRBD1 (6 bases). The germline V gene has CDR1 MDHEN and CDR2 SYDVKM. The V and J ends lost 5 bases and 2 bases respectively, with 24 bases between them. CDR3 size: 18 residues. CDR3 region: CASSPGGGGDRINYGYTF. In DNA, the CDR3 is TGTGCCAGCAGTCCAGGAGGGGGGGGCGACCGAATAAACTATGGCTACACCTTC.

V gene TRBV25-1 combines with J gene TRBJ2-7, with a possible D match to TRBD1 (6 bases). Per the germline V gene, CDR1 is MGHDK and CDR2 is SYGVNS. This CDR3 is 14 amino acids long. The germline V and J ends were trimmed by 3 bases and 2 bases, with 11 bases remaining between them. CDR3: CASSDWTDPYEQYF. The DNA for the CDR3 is TGTGCCAGCAGTGATTGGACAGACCCCTACGAGCAGTACTTC.

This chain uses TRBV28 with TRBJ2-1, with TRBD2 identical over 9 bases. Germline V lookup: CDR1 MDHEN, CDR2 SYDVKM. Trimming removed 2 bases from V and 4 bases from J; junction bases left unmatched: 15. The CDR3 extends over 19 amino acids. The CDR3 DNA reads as TGTGCCAGCAGTTTAAGGAGGCTAGCGGGACCTCTGTATTACAATGAGCAGTTCTTC. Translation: CASSLRRLAGPLYYNEQFF.

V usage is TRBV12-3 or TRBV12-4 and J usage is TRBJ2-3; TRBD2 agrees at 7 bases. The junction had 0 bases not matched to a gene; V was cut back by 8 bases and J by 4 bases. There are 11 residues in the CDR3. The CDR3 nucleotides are TGTGCCAGCCTAGCGGCAGATACGCAGTATTTT. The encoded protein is CASLAADTQYF.

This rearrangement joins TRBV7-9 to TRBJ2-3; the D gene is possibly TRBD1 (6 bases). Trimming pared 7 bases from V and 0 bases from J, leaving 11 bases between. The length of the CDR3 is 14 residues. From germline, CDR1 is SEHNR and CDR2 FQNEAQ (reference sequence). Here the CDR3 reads CASTQQGSTDTQYF. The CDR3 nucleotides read TGTGCCAGCACCCAACAGGGTAGCACAGATACGCAGTATTTT.

The CDR3 nucleotides are TGTGCCAGCAGTGACCAGCGGGAGAGCACCGGGGAGCTGTTTTTT. Protein: CASSDQRESTGELFF. The gene calls are TRBV2 and TRBJ2-2; TRBD2 agrees at 8 bases. With 3 bases clipped from V and 4 bases from J, the junction kept 4 bases outside the gene matches. This CDR3 has 15 residues. Germline values: CDR1 SNHLY, CDR2 FYNNEI.

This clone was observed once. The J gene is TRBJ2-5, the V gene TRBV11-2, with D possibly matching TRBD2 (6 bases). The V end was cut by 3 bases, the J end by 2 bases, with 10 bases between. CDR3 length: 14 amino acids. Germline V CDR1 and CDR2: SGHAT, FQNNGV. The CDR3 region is CASSFPGGQETQYF. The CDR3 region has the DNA TGTGCCAGCAGCTTCCCTGGGGGGCAAGAGACCCAGTACTTC.

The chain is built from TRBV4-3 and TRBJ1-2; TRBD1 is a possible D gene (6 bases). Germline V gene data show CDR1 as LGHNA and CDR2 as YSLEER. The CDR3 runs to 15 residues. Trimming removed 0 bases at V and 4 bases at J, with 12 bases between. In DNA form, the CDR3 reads TGCGCCAGCAGCCAAGAGTCGAGCAGGGGCTATGGCTACACCTTC. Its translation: CASSQESSRGYGYTF.

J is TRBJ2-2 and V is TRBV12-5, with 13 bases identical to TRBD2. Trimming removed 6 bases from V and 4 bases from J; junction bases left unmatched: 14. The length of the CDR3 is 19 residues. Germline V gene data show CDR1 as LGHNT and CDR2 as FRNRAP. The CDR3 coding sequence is TGTGCTAGTGGACTCAGACTAGCGGGAGGTGGAACGGGCACCGGGGAGCTGTTTTTT. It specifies CASGLRLAGGGTGTGELFF. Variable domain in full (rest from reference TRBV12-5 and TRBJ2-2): DARVTQTPRHKVTEMGQEVTMRCQPILGHNTVFWYRQTMMQGLELLAYFRNRAPLDDSGMPKDRFSAEMPDATLATLKIQPSEPRDSAVYFCASGLRLAGGGTGTGELFFGEGSRLTVL.

CDR3 region: CASSQGEVPYEQYF. The CDR3 nucleotides read TGTGCCAGCAGCCAGGGGGAGGTTCCCTACGAGCAGTACTTC. The gene calls are TRBV7-2 and TRBJ2-7; weak D call: TRBD1 (7 bases). The CDR3 runs 14 residues. The germline CDR1 and CDR2 sequences are SGHTA and FQGNSA. V lost 5 bases and J lost 2, with 13 bases in between.

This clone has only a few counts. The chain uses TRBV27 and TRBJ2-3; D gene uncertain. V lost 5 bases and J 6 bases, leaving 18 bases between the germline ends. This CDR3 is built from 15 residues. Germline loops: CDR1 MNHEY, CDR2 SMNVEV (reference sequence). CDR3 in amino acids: CASSNSMRSADTQYF. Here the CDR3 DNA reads TGTGCCAGCAGTAACAGCATGCGTTCAGCTGATACGCAGTATTTT.

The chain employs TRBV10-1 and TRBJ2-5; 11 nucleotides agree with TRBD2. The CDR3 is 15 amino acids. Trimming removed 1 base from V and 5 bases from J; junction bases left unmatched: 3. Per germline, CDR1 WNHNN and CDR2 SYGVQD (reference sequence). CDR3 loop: CASSELAGGPETQYF. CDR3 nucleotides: TGCGCCAGCAGTGAGTTAGCGGGAGGGCCCGAGACCCAGTACTTC.

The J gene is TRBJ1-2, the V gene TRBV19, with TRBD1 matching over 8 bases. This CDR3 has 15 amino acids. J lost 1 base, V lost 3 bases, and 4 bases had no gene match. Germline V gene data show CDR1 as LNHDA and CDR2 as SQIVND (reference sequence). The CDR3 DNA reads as TGTGCCAGTAGTATCCGGGACAGGCTTAACTATGGCTACACCTTC. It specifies CASSIRDRLNYGYTF.